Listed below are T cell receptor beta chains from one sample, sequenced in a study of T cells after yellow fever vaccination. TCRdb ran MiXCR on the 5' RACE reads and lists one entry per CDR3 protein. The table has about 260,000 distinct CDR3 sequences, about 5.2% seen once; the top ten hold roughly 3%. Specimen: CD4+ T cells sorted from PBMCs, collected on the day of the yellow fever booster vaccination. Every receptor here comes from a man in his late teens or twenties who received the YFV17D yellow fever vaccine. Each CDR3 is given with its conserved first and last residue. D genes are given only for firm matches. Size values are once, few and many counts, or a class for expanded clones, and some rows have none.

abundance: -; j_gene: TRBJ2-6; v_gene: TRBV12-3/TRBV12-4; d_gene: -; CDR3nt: TGTGCCAGCAGCCCCCTCGGCAGGGGGGCCAACGTCCTGACTTTC; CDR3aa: CASSPLGRGANVLTF
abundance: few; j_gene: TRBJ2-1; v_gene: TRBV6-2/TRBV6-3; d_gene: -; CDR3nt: TGTGCCAGCAGTCGAGGGGAGGCGCAATTCTTC; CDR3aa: CASSRGEAQFF
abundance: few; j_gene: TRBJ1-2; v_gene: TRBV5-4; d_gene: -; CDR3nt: TGTGCCAGCAGCTTCCCCGGGACACAGTACGGCTACACCTTC; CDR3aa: CASSFPGTQYGYTF
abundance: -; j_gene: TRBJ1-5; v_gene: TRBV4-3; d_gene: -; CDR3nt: TGCGCCAGCAGCCAAGTCTTGGGGGGAGGGCAGCCCCAGCATTTT; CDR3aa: CASSQVLGGGQPQHF
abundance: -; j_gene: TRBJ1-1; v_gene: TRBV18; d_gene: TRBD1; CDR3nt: TGTGCCAGCTCACGGGACAGCACTGAAGCTTTCTTT; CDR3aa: CASSRDSTEAFF
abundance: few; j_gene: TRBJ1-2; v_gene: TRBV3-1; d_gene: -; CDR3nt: TGTGCCAGCAGCCTGGACACCTCAACCTATGGCTACACCTTC; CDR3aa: CASSLDTSTYGYTF
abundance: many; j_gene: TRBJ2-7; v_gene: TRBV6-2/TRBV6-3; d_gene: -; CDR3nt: TGTGCCAGCACCCTCTACAGAGTAACCTACGAGCAGTACTTC; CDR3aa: CASTLYRVTYEQYF
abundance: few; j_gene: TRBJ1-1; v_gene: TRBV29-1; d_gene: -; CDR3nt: TGCAGCGCCCAAACGGGGAGGACCATTTGGAACACTGAAGCTTTCTTT; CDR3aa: CSAQTGRTIWNTEAFF
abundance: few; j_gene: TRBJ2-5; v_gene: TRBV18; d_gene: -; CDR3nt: TGTGCCAGCTCACCAATTTCTAGCGAGACCCAGTACTTC; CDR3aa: CASSPISSETQYF
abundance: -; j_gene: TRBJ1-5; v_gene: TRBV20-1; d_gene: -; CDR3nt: TGCAGTGCTAGAAGGGCAGGAGATCAGCCCCAGCATTTT; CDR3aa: CSARRAGDQPQHF
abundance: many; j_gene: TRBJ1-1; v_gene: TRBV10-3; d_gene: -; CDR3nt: TGTGCCATCAGTGATAGGGAGGCCAACACTGAAGCTTTCTTT; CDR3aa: CAISDREANTEAFF
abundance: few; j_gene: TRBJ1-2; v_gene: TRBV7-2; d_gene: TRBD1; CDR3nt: TGTGCCAGCAGCTTCTCCTCCCAGGGGGTCTATGGCTACACCTTC; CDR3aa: CASSFSSQGVYGYTF
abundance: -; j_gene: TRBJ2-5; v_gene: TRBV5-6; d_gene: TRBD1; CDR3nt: TGTGCCAGCATACAATTTTCCCGGGACAGGGAGGGAGAGACCCAGTACTTC; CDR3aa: CASIQFSRDREGETQYF
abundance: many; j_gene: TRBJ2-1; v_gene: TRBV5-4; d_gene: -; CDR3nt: TGTGCCAGCAGCTTAGACATCTCCTACAATGAGCAGTTCTTC; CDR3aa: CASSLDISYNEQFF
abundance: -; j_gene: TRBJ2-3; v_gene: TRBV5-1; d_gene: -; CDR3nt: TGCGCCAGCAGCTTGGACACGAGCACAGATACGCAGTATTTT; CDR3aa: CASSLDTSTDTQYF
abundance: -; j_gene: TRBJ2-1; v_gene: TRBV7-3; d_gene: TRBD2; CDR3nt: TGTGCCAGCAGCTTAGGGTCGGGAGGGGGGTACAATGAGCAGTTCTTC; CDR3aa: CASSLGSGGGYNEQFF
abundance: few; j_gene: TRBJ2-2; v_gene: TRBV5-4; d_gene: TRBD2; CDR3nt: TGTGCCAGCAGCTTGGACAGACTAGCGGTGAACACCGGGGAGCTGTTTTTT; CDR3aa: CASSLDRLAVNTGELFF
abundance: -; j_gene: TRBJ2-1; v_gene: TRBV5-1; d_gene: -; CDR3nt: TGCGCCAGCAGCTTGGATGGGGTCGGTGAGCAGTTCTTC; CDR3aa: CASSLDGVGEQFF
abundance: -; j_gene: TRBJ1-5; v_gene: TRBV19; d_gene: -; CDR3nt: TGTGCCAGTAGTATAGACAGGTATCAGCCCCAGCATTTT; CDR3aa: CASSIDRYQPQHF
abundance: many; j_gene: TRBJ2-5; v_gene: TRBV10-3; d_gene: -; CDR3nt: TGTGCCATCAGTGAGTTCTCGGGGGGCGTACAAGAGACCCAGTACTTC; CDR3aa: CAISEFSGGVQETQYF
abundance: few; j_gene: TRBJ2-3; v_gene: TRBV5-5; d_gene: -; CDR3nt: TGTGCCAGCAGCTTGTCGGTACCCTACACAGATACGCAGTATTTT; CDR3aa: CASSLSVPYTDTQYF
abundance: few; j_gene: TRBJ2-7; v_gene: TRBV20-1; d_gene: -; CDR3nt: TGCAGTGCTCAGAAACCGGGACGGCAAGGGCAGTACTTC; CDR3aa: CSAQKPGRQGQYF
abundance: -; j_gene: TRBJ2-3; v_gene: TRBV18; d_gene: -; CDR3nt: TGTGCCAGCTCACCACGTGCCATAGCCCTGAGCACAGATACGCAGTATTTT; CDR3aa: CASSPRAIALSTDTQYF
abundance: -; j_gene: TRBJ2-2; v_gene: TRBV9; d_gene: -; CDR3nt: TGTGCCAGCAGCGTAGCGGGTGGGGGGTCCACCGGGGAGCTGTTTTTT; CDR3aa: CASSVAGGGSTGELFF
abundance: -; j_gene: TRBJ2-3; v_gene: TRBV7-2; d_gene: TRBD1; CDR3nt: TGTGCCAGCAGCCCCACAGGGGCCACAGATACGCAGTATTTT; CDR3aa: CASSPTGATDTQYF
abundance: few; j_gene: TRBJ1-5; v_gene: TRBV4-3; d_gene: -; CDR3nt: TGCGCCAGCAGCCAAGAGGTTTATAGCAATCAGCCCCAGCATTTT; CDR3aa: CASSQEVYSNQPQHF
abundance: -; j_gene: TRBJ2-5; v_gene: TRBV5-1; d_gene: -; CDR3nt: TGCGCCAGCGGGCAAGCACAAGAGACCCAGTACTTC; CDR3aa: CASGQAQETQYF
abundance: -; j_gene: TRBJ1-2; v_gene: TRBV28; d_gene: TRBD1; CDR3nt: TGTGCCAGCAGTTCGACGGGACAGGGGGCGGGGGGCTACACCTTC; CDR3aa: CASSSTGQGAGGYTF
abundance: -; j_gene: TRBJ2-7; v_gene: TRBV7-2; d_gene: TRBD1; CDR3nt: TGTGCCAGCAGCTTAGCGCAGCGGACAGGGTTCGAGCAGTACTTC; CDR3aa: CASSLAQRTGFEQYF
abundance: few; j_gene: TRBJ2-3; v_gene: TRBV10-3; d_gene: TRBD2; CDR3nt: TGTGCCATCAGCGGACTAGCGGGGCCGGGAGATACGCAGTATTTT; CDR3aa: CAISGLAGPGDTQYF
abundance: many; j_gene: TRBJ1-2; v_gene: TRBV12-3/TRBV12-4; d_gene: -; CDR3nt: TGTGCCAGCAGTCCTCGGAACTATGGCTACACCTTC; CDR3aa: CASSPRNYGYTF
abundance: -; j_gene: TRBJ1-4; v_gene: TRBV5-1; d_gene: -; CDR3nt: TGCGCCAGCAGCCCCGGGGGAGATGAAAAACTGTTTTTT; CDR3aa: CASSPGGDEKLFF
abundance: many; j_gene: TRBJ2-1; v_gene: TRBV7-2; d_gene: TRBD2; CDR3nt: TGTGCCAGCAGCTTAGTGCGGGGGGGCCAATACAATGAGCAGTTCTTC; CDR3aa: CASSLVRGGQYNEQFF
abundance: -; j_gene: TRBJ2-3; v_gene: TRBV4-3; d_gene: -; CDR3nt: TGCGCCAGCAGCCTTATCCATGGGGACTCAGATACGCAGTATTTT; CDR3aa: CASSLIHGDSDTQYF
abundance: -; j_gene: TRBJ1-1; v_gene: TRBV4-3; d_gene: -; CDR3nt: TGCGCCAGCAGCCAGCATACTCCCAAAGATCTGAACACTGAAGCTTTCTTT; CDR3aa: CASSQHTPKDLNTEAFF